The clone carrying this T cell receptor (beta chain) was detected ten times or more. The CDR3 runs to 14 residues. Germline assignment: CDR1 SEHNR and CDR2 FQNEAQ (reference sequence). The V gene lost 5 bases and the J gene lost 1 base, with 8 bases spanning the gap. The TCRbeta library was prepared with unique molecular identifiers. TCRdb independently ran MiXCR on the PCR reads; one entry per CDR3 protein. The sample consists of 100,000 or so distinct CDR3 sequences, 12% of them appearing once. The record originates from a study of T-cell reconstitution after alpha-beta-depleted transplantation in children.

The chain couples TRBV7-9 to TRBJ2-2; D is unresolved. The sequenced sample was PBMCs from the stem cell graft donor, obtained from the stem cell graft. The TCR was taken from a human donor who donated a stem cell graft to a child with inherited bone marrow failure. The CDR3 bases are TGTGCCAGCAGCATAGGGTTGAACACCGGGGAGCTGTTTTTT. Encoded protein: CASSIGLNTGELFF.